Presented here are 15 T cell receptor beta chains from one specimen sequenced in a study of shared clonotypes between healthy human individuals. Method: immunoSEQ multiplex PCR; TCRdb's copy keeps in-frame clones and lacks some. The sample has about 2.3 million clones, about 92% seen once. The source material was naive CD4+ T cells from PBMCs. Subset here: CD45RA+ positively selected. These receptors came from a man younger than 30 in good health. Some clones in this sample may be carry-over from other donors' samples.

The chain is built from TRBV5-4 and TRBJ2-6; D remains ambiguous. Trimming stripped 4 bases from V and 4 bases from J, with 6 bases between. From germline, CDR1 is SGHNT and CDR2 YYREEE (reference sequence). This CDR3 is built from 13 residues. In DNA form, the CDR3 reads TGTGCCAGCAGCGGGCCCGGGGCCAACGTCCTGACTTTC. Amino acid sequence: CASSGPGANVLTF.

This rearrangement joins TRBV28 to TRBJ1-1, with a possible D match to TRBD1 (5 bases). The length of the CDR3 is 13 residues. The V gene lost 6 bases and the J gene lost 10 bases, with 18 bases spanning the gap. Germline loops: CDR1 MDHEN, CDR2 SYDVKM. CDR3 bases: TGTGCCAGCAGCCGTCCCGGGACCTGGAGAGCTTTCTTT. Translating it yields CASSRPGTWRAFF.

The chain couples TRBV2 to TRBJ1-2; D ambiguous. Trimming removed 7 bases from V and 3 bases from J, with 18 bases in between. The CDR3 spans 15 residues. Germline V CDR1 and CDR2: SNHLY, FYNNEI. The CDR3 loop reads CASTNPLRAHYGYTF. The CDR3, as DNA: TGTGCCAGCACCAACCCCCTAAGGGCCCACTATGGCTACACCTTC.

The CDR3 region has the DNA TGCGCCAGCAGCACGAGACAGGTCGGAGATACGCAGTATTTT. Encoded protein: CASSTRQVGDTQYF. The genes are TRBV5-1 and TRBJ2-3, with D perhaps matching TRBD1 (6 bases). Deletions cut 4 bases from V and 5 bases from J, with 14 bases between. Looked up from germline, CDR1 is SGHRS and CDR2 is YFSETQ. The CDR3 has 14 amino acids.

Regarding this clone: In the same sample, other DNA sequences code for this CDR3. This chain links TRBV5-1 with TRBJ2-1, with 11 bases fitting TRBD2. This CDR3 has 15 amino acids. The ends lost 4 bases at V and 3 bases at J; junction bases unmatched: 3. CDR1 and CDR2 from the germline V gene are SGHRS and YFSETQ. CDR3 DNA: TGCGCCAGCAGCCGAGGGACTAGCGGCTACAATGAGCAGTTCTTC. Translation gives CASSRGTSGYNEQFF.

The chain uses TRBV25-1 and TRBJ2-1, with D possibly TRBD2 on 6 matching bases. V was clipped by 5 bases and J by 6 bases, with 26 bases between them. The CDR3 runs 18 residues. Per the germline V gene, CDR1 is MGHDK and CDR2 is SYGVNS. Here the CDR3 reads CASSPAYMAAGLSNEQFF. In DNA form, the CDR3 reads TGTGCCAGCAGTCCCGCATATATGGCAGCGGGTCTAAGCAATGAGCAGTTCTTC.

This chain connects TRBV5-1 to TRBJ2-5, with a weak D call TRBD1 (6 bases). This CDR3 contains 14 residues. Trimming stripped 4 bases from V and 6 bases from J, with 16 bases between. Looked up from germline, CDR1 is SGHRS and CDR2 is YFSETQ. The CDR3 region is CASSNQQGLKTQYF. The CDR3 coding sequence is TGCGCCAGCAGCAATCAGCAGGGGCTGAAGACCCAGTACTTC.

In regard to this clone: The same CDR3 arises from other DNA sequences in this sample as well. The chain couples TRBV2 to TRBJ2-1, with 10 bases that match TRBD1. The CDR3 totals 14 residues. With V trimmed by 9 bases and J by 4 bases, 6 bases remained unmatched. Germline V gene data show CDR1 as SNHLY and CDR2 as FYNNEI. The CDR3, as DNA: TGTGCCAGTCACCGGGACAGGGGATACAATGAGCAGTTCTTC. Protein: CASHRDRGYNEQFF.

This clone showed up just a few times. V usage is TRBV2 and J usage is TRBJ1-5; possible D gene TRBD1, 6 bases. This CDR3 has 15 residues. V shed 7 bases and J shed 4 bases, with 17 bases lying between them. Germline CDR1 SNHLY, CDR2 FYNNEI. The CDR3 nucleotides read TGTGCCAGCACGGGGCAGGGGCTAGGGAATCAGCCCCAGCATTTT. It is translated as CASTGQGLGNQPQHF.

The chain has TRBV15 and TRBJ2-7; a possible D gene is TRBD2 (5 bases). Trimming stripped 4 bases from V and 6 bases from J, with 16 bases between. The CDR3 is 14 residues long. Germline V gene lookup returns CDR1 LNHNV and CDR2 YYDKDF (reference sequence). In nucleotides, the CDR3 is TGTGCCACCAGCACGGGGATAAGTGTCGGCGAGCAGTACTTC. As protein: CATSTGISVGEQYF. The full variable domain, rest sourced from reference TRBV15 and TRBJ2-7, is DAMVIQNPRYQVTQFGKPVTLSCSQTLNHNVMYWYQQKSSQAPKLLFHYYDKDFNNEADTPDNFQSRRPNTSFCFLDIRSPGLGDTAMYLCATSTGISVGEQYFGPGTRLTVT.

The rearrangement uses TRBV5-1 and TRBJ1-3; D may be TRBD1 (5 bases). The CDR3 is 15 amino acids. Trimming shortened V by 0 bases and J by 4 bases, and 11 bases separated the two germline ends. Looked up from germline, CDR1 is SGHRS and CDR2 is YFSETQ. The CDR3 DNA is TGCGCCAGCAGCTTGGGACAGCTGCCGGGAAACACCATATATTTT. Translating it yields CASSLGQLPGNTIYF.

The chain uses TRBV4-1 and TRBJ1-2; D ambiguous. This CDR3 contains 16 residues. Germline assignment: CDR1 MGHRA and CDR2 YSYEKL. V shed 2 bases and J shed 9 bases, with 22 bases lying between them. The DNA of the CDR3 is TGCGCCAGCAGCCAAATCTCGGACGGCGGTGCCAGAAGCTACACCTTC. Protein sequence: CASSQISDGGARSYTF.

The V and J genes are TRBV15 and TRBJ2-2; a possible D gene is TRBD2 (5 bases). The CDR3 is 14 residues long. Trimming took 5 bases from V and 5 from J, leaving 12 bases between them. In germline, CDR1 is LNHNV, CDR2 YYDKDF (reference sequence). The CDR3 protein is CATSGWTATGELFF. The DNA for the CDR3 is TGTGCCACCAGCGGCTGGACTGCAACCGGGGAGCTGTTTTTT.

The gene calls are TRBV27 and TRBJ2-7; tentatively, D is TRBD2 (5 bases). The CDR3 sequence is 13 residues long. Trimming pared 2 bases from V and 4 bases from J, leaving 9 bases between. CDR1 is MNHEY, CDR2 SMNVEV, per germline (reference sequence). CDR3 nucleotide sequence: TGTGCCAGCAGTTTAGGTGGGGAGTACGAGCAGTACTTC. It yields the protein CASSLGGEYEQYF.

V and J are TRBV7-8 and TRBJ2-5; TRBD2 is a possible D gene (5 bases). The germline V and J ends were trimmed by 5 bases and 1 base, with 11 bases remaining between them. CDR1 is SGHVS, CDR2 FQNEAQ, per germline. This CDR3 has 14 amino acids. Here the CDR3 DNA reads TGTGCCAGCAGCAATCTCGCGGGCCAAGAGACCCAGTACTTC. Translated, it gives CASSNLAGQETQYF.